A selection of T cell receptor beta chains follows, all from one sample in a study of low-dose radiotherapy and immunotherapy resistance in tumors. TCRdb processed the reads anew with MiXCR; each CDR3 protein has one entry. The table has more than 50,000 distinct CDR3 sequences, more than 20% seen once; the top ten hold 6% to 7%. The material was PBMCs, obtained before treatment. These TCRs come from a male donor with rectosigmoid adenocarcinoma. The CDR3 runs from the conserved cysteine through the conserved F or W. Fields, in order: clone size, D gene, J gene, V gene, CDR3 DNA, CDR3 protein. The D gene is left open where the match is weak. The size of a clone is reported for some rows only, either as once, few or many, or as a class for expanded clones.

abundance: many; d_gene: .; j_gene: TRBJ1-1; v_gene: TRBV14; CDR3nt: TGTGCCAGCAGCCAAGAAGCCCGACAGTTGGCTTTCTTT; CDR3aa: CASSQEARQLAFF
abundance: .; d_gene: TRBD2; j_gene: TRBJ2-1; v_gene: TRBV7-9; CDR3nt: TGTGCCAGCAGCTCAAGGACTAGCGGGATAGAGAATGAGCAGTTCTTC; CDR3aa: CASSSRTSGIENEQFF
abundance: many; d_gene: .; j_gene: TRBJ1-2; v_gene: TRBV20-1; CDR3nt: TGCAGTGCTAGTACGGGGTCAAAGAGGTACTATGGCTACACCTTC; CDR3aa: CSASTGSKRYYGYTF
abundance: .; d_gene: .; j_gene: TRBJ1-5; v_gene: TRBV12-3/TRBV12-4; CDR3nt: TGTGCCAGCTCGCGTGGCATGGCGGGGCCCCAGCATTTT; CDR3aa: CASSRGMAGPQHF
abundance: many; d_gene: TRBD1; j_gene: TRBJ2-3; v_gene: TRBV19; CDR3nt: TGTGCCAGTAGCATGGGACAGGGAAGAGATACGCAGTATTTT; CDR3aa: CASSMGQGRDTQYF
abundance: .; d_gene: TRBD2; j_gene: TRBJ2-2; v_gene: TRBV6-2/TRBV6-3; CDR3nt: TGTGCCAGCAGGGTTAGGACTAGCGGGGGGCCTACGAACACCGGGGAGCTGTTTTTT; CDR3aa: CASRVRTSGGPTNTGELFF
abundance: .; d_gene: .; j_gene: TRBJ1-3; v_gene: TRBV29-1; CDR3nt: TGCAGCGTTGAAGGCAGCGACTCTGGAAACACCATATATTTT; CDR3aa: CSVEGSDSGNTIYF
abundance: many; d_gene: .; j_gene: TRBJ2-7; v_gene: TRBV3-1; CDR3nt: TGTGCCAGCAGCCGTGGGTACTACGAGCAGTACTTC; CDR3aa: CASSRGYYEQYF
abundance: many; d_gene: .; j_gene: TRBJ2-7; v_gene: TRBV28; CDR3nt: TGTGCCAGCAGTGAGGAGGAGGATACCCTATCCTACGAGCAGTACTTC; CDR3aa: CASSEEEDTLSYEQYF
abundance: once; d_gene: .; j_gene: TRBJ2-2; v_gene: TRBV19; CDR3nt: TGTGCCAGTAGTATAGGAGCAGGGAACACCGGGGAGCTGTTTTTT; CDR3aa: CASSIGAGNTGELFF
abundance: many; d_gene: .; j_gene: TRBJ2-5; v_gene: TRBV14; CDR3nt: TGTGCCAGCAGCCAAGGGCGGGGTTCGAAGACCCAGTACTTC; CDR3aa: CASSQGRGSKTQYF
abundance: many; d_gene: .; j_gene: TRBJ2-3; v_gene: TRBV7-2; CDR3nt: TGTGCCAGCAGCCACTACACAGATACGCAGTATTTT; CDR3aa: CASSHYTDTQYF
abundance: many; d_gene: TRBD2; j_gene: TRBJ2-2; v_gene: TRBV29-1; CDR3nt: TGCAGCGTTGCACCTAGCGGGAGCACCGGGGAGCTGTTTTTT; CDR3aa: CSVAPSGSTGELFF
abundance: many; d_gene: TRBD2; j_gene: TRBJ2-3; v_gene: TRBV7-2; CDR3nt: TGTGCCAGCAGCTCCCCGACTAGCGGCACAGATACGCAGTATTTT; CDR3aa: CASSSPTSGTDTQYF
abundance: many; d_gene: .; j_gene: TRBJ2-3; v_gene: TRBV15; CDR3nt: TGTGCCACCAGCAGAGGAGGGACAATCAACACAGATACGCAGTATTTT; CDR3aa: CATSRGGTINTDTQYF
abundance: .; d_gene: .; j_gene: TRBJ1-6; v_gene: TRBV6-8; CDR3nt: TGTGCCAGCAGCCGGGGTAGCTCCTATAATTCACCCCTCCACTTT; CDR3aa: CASSRGSSYNSPLHF
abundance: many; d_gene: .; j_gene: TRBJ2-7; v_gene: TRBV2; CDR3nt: TGTGCCAGCAGGCGGAAGTGGACGGATTCCTACGAGCAGTACTTC; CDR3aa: CASRRKWTDSYEQYF
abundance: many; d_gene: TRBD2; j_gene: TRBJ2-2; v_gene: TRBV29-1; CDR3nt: TGCAGCGTTGGGGGGGCTAGCGGGTACTCCGGGGAGCTGTTTTTT; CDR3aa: CSVGGASGYSGELFF
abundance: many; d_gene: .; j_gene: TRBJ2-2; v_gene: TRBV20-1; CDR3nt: TGCAGTGCCCCAGACTTCGCGAACACCGGGGAGCTGTTTTTT; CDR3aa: CSAPDFANTGELFF
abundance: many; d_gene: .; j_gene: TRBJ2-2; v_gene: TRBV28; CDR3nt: TGTGCCAGCAGACCTCAGGGGTATGGGAACACCGGGGAGCTGTTTTTT; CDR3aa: CASRPQGYGNTGELFF
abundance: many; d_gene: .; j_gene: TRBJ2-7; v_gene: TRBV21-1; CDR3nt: TGTGCCGGGCCACTAAAGATCTACGAGCAGTACTTC; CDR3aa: CAGPLKIYEQYF
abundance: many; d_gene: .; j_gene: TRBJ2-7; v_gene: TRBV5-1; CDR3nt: TGCGCCAGCAGCTTGTTGGCCAGCTCCTACGAGCAGTACTTC; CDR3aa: CASSLLASSYEQYF
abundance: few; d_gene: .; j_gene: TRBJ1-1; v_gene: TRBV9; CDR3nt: TGTGCCAGCACTTCGTCCGGGCCGGCTGAAGCTTTCTTT; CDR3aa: CASTSSGPAEAFF
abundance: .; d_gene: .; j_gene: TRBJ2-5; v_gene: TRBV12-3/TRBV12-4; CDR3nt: TGTGCCAGCAGTCCTGGTGGGGCAGGGAAGAAAGAGACCCAGTACTTC; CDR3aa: CASSPGGAGKKETQYF
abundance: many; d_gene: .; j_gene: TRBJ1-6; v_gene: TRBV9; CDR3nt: TGTGCCAGCAGCCCCAACTGGGATTCACCCCTCCACTTT; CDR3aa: CASSPNWDSPLHF
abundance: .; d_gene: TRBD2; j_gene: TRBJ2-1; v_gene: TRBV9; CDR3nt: TGTGCCAGCACCTCGGCTAGCGGGAGTCTCAGCTCCTACAATGAGCAGTTCTTC; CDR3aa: CASTSASGSLSSYNEQFF
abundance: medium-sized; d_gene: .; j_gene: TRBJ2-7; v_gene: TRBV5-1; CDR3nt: TGCGCCAGCAGCTTGGTTCGCCAGGGGGGGTCCGAGCAGTACTTC; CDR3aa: CASSLVRQGGSEQYF
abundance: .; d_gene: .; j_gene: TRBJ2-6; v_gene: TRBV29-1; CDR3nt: TGCAGCGTTGAGCTCTACACTCCCTCTGGGGCCAACGTCCTGACTTTC; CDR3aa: CSVELYTPSGANVLTF
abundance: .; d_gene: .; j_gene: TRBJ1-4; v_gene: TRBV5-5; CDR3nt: TGTGCCAGCAGCCCAGGGGCTCGGGAAAAACTGTTTTTT; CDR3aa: CASSPGAREKLFF
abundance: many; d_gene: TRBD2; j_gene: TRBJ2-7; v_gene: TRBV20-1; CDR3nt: TGCAGTGCTAGAGATACCTCCGGGACTAGCGGATACGAGCAGTACTTC; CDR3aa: CSARDTSGTSGYEQYF
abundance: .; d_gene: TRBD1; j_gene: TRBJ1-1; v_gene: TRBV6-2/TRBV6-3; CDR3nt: TGTGCCAGCAGTTACTATGTCCGGGGACAGGTGGCTCGGGGCACTGAAGCTTTCTTT; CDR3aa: CASSYYVRGQVARGTEAFF
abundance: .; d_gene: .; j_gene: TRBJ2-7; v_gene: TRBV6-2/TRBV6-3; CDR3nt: TGTGCCACCTCCAACTACGAGCAGTACTTC; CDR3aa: CATSNYEQYF
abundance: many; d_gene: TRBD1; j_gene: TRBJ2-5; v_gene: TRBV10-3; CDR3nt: TGTGCCATCAGCGGGACAGGCCGGGAGACCCAGTACTTC; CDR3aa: CAISGTGRETQYF
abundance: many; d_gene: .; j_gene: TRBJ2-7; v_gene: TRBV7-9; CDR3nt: TGTGCCAGCAGCTTAGTAGTGGGGAACACCTACGAGCAGTACTTC; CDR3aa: CASSLVVGNTYEQYF
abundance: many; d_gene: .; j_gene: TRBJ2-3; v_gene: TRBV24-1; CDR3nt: TGTGCCACCGCCGGGCCTCTAGGCGGAGATACGCAGTATTTT; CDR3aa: CATAGPLGGDTQYF
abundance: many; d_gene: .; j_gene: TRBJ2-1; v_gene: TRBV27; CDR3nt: TGTGCCAGCCGCCTAACCATCAATGAGCAGTTCTTC; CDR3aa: CASRLTINEQFF
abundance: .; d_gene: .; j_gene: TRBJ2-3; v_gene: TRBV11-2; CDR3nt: TGTGCCAGCAGCTCGGGTCCGGGGAATACGCAGTATTTT; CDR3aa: CASSSGPGNTQYF
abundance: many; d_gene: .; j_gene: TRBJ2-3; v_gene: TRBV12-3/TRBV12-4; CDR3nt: TGTGCCAGCAGTTTAGCCGACACGGGGTGGAGTACGCAGTATTTT; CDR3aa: CASSLADTGWSTQYF
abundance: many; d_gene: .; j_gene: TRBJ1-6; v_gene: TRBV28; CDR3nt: TGTGCCAGCAGAGCCTCAAGTGGTCGCAATTCACCCCTCCACTTT; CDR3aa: CASRASSGRNSPLHF
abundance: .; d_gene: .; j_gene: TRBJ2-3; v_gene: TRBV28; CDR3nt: TGTGCCAGCATAAGGGGTCGGTCGACAGATACGCAGTATTTT; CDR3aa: CASIRGRSTDTQYF
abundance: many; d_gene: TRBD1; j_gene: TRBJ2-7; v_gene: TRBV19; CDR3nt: TGTGCCAGTAGTTCTAGGACAGGGAAGCTCCACGAGCAGTACTTC; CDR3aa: CASSSRTGKLHEQYF
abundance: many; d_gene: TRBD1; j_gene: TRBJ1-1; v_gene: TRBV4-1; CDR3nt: TGCGCCAGCAGTCCAGGACAGGGTACTACTGAAGCTTTCTTT; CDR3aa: CASSPGQGTTEAFF
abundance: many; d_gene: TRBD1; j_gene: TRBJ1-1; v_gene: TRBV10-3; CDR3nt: TGTGCCATCAGTGGCCGGGACAGTCACACTGAAGCTTTCTTT; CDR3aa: CAISGRDSHTEAFF
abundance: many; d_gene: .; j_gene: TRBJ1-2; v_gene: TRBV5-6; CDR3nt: TGTGCCAGCAGCGGCCTAGGGGGAGACTATGGCTACACCTTC; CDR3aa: CASSGLGGDYGYTF
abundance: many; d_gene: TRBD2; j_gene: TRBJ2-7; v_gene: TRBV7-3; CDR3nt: TGTGCCAGCAGCTTAACAGGGGCGGCTAGCGGGGAGCAGTACTTC; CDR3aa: CASSLTGAASGEQYF
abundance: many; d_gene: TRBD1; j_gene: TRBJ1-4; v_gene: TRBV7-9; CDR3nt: TGTGCCAGCAGCTCAGACTGGGACAGCGGCCATTCTAGTAATGAAAAACTGTTTTTT; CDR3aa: CASSSDWDSGHSSNEKLFF
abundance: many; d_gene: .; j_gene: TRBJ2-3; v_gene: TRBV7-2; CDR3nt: TGTGCCAGCAACCTAATTGGCGGTTACACAGATACGCAGTATTTT; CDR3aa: CASNLIGGYTDTQYF
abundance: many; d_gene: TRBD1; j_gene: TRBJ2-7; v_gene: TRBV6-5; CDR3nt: TGTGCCAGCAGTACCGGGACAGGTGGCTCCGAGCAGTACTTC; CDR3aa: CASSTGTGGSEQYF
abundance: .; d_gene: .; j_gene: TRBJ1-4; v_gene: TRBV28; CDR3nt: .; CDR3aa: CASLGSGGEKLFFF
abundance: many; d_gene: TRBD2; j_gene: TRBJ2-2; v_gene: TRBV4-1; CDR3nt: TGCGCCAGCGGCTGGCAAGCGGGAGGAGACACCGGGGAGCTGTTTTTT; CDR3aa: CASGWQAGGDTGELFF
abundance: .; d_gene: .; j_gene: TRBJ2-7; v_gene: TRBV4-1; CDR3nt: TGCGCCAGCAGCCAAGTACGGGACTCGAACTACGAGCAGTACTTC; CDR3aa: CASSQVRDSNYEQYF
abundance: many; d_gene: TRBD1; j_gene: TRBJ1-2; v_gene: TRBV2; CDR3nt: TGTGCCAGCAACGGACAGGGAGAGTACTATGGCTACACCTTC; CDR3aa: CASNGQGEYYGYTF
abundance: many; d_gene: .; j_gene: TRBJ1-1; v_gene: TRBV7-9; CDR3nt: TGTGCCATAAAAACAGGGTCTGGGCCGGACACTGAAGCTTTCTTT; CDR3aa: CAIKTGSGPDTEAFF
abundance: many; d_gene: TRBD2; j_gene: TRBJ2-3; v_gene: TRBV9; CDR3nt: TGTGCCAGCAGCCCCCTCCCGGGACTAGTTTCGGAAGATACGCAGTATTTT; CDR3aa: CASSPLPGLVSEDTQYF
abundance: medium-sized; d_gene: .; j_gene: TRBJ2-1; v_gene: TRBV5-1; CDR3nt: TGCGCCAGCAGCGGGACTTTTAGCTCCTACAATGAGCAGTTCTTC; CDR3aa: CASSGTFSSYNEQFF